This T cell receptor beta chain is from a study of blood T cells in healthy people across ages. Across the study: Template switching picked up about one barcoded beta molecule for each two T cells.

Total RNA was isolated from each sample in quantities of at least 6 micrograms. The V end was cut by 0 bases, the J end by 0 bases, with 12 bases between. The CDR3 contains 16 residues. Germline values: CDR1 MNHEY, CDR2 SVGEGT. Together with a sample-barcoded 5' primer, a J-beta primer mix was included in a second PCR lasting about 7 to 11 cycles. TCRdb re-called the 5' RACE reads through MiXCR, storing one row per CDR3 protein. The sample lists about 730,000 distinct CDR3 sequences; around 40% were seen once. This clonotype occurred a few times. What it recognizes is unknown. Points from the study as a whole: A strong correlation between TCR beta diversity and naive T cell percentage was seen.

The sequenced material came from blood. The TCR was taken from an older woman in good health. The chain has TRBV6-2 or TRBV6-3 and TRBJ2-7; D is unclear. The CDR3 reads CASSYSIGIYSYEQYF. The CDR3 region has the DNA TGTGCCAGCAGTTACTCGATCGGAATTTACTCCTACGAGCAGTACTTC.